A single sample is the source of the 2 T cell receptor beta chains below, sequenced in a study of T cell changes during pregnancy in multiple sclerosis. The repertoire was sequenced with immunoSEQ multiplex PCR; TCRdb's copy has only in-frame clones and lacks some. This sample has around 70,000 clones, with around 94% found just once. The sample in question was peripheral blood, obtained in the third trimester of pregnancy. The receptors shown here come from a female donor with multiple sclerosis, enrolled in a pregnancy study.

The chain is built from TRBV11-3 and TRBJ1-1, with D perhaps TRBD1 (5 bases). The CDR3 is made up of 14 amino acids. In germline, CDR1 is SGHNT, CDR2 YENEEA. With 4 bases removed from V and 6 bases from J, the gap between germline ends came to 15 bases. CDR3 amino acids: CASSSNQGRAEAFF. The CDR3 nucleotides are TGTGCCAGCAGCTCCAATCAGGGCCGGGCTGAAGCTTTCTTT.

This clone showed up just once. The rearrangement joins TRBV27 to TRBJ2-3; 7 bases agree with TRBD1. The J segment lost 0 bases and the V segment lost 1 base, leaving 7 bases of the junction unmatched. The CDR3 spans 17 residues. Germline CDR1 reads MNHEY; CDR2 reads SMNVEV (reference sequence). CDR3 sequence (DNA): TGTGCCAGCAGTTTATTTAGGGGGCTGGGGAGCACAGATACGCAGTATTTT. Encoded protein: CASSLFRGLGSTDTQYF.